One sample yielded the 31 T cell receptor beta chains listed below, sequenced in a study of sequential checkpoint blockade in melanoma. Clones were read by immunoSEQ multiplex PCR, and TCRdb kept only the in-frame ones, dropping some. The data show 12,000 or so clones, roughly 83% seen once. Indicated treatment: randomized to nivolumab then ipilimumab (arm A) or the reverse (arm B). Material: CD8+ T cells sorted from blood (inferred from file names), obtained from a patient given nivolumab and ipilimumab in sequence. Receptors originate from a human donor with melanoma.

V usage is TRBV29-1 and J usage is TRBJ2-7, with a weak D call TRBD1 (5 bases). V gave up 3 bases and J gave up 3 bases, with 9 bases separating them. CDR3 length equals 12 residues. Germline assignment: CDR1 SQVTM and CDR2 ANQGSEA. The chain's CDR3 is CSVDKGNYEQYF. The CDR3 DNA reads TGCAGCGTTGACAAGGGGAACTACGAGCAGTACTTC.

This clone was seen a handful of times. DNA of the CDR3: TGCGCCAGCAGCCAAGGAAGCGGGGCGGCCACCGGGGAGCTGTTTTTT. Protein product: CASSQGSGAATGELFF. This chain uses TRBV4-3 with TRBJ2-2, with 7 bases that match TRBD2. Germline assignment: CDR1 LGHNA and CDR2 YSLEER. V shed 1 base, J shed 4 bases, and the junction held 6 bases outside the gene matches. There are 16 residues in the CDR3.

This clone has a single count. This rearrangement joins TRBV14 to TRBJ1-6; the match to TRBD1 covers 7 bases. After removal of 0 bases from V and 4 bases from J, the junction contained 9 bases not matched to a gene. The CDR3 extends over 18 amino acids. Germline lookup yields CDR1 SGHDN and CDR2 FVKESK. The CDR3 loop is CASSQDFAGGYYNSPLHF. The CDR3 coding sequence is TGTGCCAGCAGCCAAGACTTCGCAGGGGGGTATTATAATTCACCCCTCCACTTT.

CDR3 DNA: TGTGCCAGCAGCCTACCCCTAGCGGGGGACTCCTACGAGCAGTACTTC. Its protein product is CASSLPLAGDSYEQYF. This chain links TRBV7-9 with TRBJ2-7; TRBD2 agrees at 10 bases. The CDR3 runs to 16 residues. With 5 bases clipped from V and 0 bases from J, the junction kept 7 bases outside the gene matches. From germline, CDR1 is SEHNR and CDR2 FQNEAQ (reference sequence).

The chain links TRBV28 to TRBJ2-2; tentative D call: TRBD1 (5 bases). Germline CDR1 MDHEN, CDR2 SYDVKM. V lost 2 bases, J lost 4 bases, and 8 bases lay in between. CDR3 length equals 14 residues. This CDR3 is CASSLKQVTGELFF. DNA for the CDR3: TGTGCCAGCAGTTTAAAACAGGTCACCGGGGAGCTGTTTTTT.

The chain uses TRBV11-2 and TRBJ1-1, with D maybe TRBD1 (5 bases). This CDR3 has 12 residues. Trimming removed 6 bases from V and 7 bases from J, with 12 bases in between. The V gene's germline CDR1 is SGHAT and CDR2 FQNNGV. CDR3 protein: CASSLGEVEAFF. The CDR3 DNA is TGTGCCAGCAGTCTAGGGGAAGTTGAAGCTTTCTTT.

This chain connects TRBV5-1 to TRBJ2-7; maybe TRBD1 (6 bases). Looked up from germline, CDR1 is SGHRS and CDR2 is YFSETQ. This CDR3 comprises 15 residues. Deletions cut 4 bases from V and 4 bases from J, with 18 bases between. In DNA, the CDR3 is TGCGCCAGCAGCGCGGATACAGGGATTCAGTACGAGCAGTACTTC. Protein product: CASSADTGIQYEQYF.

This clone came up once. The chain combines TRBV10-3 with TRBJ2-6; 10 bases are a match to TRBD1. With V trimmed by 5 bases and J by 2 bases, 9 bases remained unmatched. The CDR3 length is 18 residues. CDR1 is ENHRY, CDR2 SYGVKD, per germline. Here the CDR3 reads CAISPFGTGDAGANVLTF. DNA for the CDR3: TGTGCCATCAGTCCCTTCGGGACAGGGGATGCTGGGGCCAACGTCCTGACTTTC.

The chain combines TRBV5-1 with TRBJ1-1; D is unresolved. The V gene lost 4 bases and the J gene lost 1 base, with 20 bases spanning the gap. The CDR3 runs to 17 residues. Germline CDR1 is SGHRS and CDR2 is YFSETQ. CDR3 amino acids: CASSPESSGGWNTEAFF. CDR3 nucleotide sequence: TGCGCCAGCAGCCCGGAGTCGTCAGGCGGGTGGAACACTGAAGCTTTCTTT.

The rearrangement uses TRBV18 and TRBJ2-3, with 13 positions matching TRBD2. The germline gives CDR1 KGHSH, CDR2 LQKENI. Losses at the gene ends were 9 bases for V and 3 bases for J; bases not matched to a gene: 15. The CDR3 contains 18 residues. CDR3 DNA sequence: TGTGCCAGTTATAACCCGGGACTAGCGGGGACGACTACAGATACGCAGTATTTT. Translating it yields CASYNPGLAGTTTDTQYF. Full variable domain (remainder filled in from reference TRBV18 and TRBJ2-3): NAGVMQNPRHLVRRRGQEARLRCSPMKGHSHVYWYRQLPEEGLKFMVYLQKENIIDESGMPKERFSAEFPKEGPSILRIQQVVRGDSAAYFCASYNPGLAGTTTDTQYFGPGTRLTVL.

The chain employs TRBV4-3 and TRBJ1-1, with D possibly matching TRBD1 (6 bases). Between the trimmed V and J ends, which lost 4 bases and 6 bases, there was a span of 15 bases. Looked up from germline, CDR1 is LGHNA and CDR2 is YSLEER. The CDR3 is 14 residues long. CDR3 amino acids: CASSPRQAAPEAFF. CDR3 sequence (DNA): TGCGCCAGCAGCCCGAGACAGGCCGCCCCTGAAGCTTTCTTT.

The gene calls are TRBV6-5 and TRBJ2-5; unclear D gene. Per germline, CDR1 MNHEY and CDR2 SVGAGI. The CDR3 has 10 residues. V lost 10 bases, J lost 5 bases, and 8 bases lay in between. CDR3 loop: CATGHETQYF. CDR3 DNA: TGTGCCACCGGTCACGAGACCCAGTACTTC.

The CDR3 is CASSADFPTTDTQYF. In nucleotides, the CDR3 is TGTGCCAGCAGCGCGGACTTCCCAACCACAGATACGCAGTATTTT. The chain has TRBV9 and TRBJ2-3; the D gene is possibly TRBD2 (5 bases). This CDR3 has 15 residues. Germline CDR1 reads SGDLS; CDR2 reads YYNGEE. V lost 3 bases, J lost 2 bases, and 13 bases lay in between.

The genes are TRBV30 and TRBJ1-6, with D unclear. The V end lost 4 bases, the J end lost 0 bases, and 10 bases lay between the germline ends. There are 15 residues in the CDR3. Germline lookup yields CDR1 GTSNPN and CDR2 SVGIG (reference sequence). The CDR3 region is CAWNPLGSYNSPLHF. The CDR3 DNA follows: TGTGCCTGGAACCCTCTAGGCTCCTATAATTCACCCCTCCACTTT.

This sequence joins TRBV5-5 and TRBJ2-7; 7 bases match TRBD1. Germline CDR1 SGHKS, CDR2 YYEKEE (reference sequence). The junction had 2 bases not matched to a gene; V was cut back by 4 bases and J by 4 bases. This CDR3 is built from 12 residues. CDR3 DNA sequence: TGTGCCAGCAGCCAGACAGGGTACGAGCAGTACTTC. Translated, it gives CASSQTGYEQYF.

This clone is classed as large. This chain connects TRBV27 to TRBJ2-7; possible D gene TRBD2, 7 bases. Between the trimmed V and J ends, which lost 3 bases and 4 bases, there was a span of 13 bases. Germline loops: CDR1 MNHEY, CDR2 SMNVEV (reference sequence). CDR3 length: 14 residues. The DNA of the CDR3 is TGTGCCAGCAGTTTGCGGGGGCCAGGTTACGAGCAGTACTTC. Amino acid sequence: CASSLRGPGYEQYF.

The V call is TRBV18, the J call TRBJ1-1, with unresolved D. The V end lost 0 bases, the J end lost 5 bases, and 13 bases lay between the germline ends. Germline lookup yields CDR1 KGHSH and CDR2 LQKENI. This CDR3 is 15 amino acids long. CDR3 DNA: TGTGCCAGCTCACCACCCTACCGGAGTGAGACTGAAGCTTTCTTT. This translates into CASSPPYRSETEAFF.

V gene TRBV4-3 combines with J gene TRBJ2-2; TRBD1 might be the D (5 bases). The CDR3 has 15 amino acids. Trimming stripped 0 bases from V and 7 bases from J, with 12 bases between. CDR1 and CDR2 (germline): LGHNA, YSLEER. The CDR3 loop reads CASSQDIGQNGELFF. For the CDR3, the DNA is TGCGCCAGCAGCCAAGACATAGGACAAAACGGGGAGCTGTTTTTT.

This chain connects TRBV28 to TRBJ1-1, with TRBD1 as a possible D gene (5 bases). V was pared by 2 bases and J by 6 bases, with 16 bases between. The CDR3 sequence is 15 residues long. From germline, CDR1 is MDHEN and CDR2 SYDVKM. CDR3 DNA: TGTGCCAGCAGTTTACCGGCGGTACAGGTCTCTGAAGCTTTCTTT. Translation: CASSLPAVQVSEAFF.

The CDR3 DNA reads as TGTGCCAGCAGCCAAGGTGGAGACACCCAGTACTTC. Translating gives CASSQGGDTQYF. The chain uses TRBV4-2 and TRBJ2-5; D unresolved. Germline V gene sequence: CDR1 LGHNA, CDR2 YNFKEQ. V was shortened by 1 base and J by 8 bases, with 8 bases between the two germline ends. The CDR3 spans 12 residues.

In DNA, the CDR3 is TGTGCCAGCAGTTTCGAACTAGCCACCACCGGGGAGCTGTTTTTT. Amino acid sequence: CASSFELATTGELFF. J is TRBJ2-2 and V is TRBV27; possible D gene TRBD2, 6 bases. The V end was cut by 3 bases, the J end by 4 bases, with 12 bases between. Looked up from germline, CDR1 is MNHEY and CDR2 is SMNVEV (reference sequence). The CDR3 loop spans 15 amino acids.

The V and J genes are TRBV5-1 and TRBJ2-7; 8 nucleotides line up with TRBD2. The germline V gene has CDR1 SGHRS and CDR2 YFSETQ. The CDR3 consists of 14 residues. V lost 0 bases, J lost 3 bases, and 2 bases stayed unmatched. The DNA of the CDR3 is TGCGCCAGCAGCTTGGTGGGACTAGACTACGAGCAGTACTTC. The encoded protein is CASSLVGLDYEQYF.

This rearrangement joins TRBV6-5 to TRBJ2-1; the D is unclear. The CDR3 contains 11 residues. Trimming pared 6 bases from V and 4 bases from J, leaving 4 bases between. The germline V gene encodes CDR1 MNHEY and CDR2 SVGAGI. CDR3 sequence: CASSQYNEQFF. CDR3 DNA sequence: TGTGCCAGCAGCCAATACAATGAGCAGTTCTTC.

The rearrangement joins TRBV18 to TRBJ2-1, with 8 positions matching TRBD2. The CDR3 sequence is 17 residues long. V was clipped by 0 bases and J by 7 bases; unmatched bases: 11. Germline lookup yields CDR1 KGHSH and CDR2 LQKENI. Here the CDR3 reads CASSPPGSGGAGNEQFF. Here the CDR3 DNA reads TGTGCCAGCTCACCACCGGGGTCCGGGGGGGCCGGGAATGAGCAGTTCTTC.

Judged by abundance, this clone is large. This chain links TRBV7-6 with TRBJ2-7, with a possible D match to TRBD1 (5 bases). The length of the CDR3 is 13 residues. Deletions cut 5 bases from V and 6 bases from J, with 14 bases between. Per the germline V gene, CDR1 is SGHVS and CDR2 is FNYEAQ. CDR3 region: CASSTSQGSEQYF. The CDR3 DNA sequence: TGTGCCAGCAGCACCAGCCAGGGCTCCGAGCAGTACTTC.

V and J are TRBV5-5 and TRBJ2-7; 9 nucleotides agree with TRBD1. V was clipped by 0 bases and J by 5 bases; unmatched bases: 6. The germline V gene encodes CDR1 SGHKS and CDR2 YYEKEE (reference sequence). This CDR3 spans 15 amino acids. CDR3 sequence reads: CASSLEGTGSNEQYF. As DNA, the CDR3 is TGTGCCAGCAGCTTGGAGGGGACAGGGTCCAACGAGCAGTACTTC.

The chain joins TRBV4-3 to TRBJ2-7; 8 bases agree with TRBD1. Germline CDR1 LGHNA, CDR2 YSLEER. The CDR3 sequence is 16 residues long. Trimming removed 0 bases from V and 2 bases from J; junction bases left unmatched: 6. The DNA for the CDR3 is TGCGCCAGCAGCCAAGATCTTCCGACAGGGGCCTACGAGCAGTACTTC. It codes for CASSQDLPTGAYEQYF.

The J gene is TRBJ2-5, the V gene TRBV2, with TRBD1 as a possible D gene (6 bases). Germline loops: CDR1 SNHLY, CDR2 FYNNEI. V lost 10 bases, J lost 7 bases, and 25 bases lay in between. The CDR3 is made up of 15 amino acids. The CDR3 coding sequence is TGTGCCACCTCCAGGCTGAAACAACAAGGGGGGACCCAGTACTTC. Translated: CATSRLKQQGGTQYF.

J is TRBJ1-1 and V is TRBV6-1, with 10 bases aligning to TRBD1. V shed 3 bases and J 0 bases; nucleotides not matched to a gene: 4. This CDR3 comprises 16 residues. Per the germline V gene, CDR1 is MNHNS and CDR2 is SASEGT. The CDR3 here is CASSDRDRGLNTEAFF. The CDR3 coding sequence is TGTGCCAGCAGTGACAGGGACAGGGGATTGAACACTGAAGCTTTCTTT.

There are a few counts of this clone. In DNA, the CDR3 is TGTGCCAGCAGCGTTATGGGGGGGGACATTCAGTACTTC. Translation: CASSVMGGDIQYF. The gene calls are TRBV28 and TRBJ2-4, with 7 bases identical to TRBD2. The CDR3 sequence is 13 residues long. Germline CDR1 is MDHEN and CDR2 is SYDVKM. V was clipped by 6 bases and J by 8 bases; unmatched bases: 7.

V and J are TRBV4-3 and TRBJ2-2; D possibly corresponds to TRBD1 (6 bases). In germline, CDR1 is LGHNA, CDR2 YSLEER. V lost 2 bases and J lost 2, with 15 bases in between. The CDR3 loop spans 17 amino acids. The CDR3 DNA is TGCGCCAGCAGCCAACGAAAAGGGACAATCAACACCGGGGAGCTGTTTTTT. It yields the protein CASSQRKGTINTGELFF.